The clone carrying this TCR beta chain has only one observation. Unmatched junction bases numbered 5, after V lost 5 bases and J lost 5 bases. Germline-derived CDR1 and CDR2 are SGHRS and YFSETQ. The CDR3 runs 15 residues. Sequencing was performed with immunoSEQ multiplex PCR; in TCRdb, only in-frame clones are kept and a portion is missing. The sample shows about 86,000 clones, 80% to 90% of them seen only once. This sample was included in a study of OX40 agonist ivuxolimab in advanced cancers. Study-level information: Enrollees could have had prior anti-PD-1, anti-PD-L1 or anti-CTLA-4 therapy, which more than 30% had received.

This clonotype was sampled from an adult with an advanced solid tumor such as melanoma, head and neck, liver or kidney cancer. The rearrangement uses TRBV5-1 and TRBJ2-1, with TRBD2 matching over 12 bases. The specimen comprised CD4+ or CD8+ T cells sorted from blood, sampled in a trial of the OX40 agonist ivuxolimab. CDR3 DNA: TGCGCCAGCAGACTGACTAGCGGGGGTAACAATGAGCAGTTCTTC. This sequence encodes CASRLTSGGNNEQFF.